The clone carrying this TCR beta chain was observed many times. Its antigen is unidentified. V was pared by 3 bases and J by 7 bases, with 13 bases between. There are 13 residues in the CDR3. Germline assignment: CDR1 SGHRS and CDR2 YFSETQ. The TCRbeta library incorporated unique molecular identifiers. MiXCR, run by TCRdb on the PCR reads, gives a single entry per CDR3 protein. The sample shows fewer than 550,000 distinct CDR3 sequences, 10% to 12% of them seen only once. The data originate from a study of T-cell reconstitution after alpha-beta-depleted transplantation in children. Study observations and caveats: Surviving recipient cells, namely T cells and thymic progenitors, were the source of high day-60 TCRbeta diversity in some patients. Reportedly, roughly two months post-transplant, alpha-beta T cells arose from several hundred expanded graft clones. T-cell counts and diversity at one year post-transplant came mainly from newly produced T cells.

The TCR sequence derives from a female patient younger than 10 who had a stem cell transplant for aplastic anemia, so the T cells may come from the graft donor. The chain uses TRBV5-1 and TRBJ2-5; D possibly uses TRBD1 or TRBD2 (5 bases each). This specimen was PBMCs, mostly from graft donor cells, taken 180 days after TCRalphabeta/CD19-depleted stem cell transplant. CDR3 loop: CASSWSVGGTQYF. The CDR3 nucleotides read TGCGCCAGCAGCTGGTCGGTTGGGGGGACCCAGTACTTC.